Following are 26 T cell receptor beta chains from one sample sequenced in a study of blood T cell repertoires in COVID-19. Sequencing was performed with immunoSEQ multiplex PCR; in TCRdb, only in-frame clones are kept and a portion is missing. In the table there are 140,000 or so clones, approximately 80% of which are singletons. Sequencing used peripheral blood. The receptors stem from a human donor in a cohort sampled during active COVID-19.

V usage is TRBV6-6 and J usage is TRBJ2-7; 11 positions match TRBD1. Germline CDR1 is MNHNY and CDR2 is SVGAGI (reference sequence). V trimming: 2 bases; J trimming: 6 bases; junction bases outside the gene matches: 3. The CDR3 sequence is 14 residues long. The CDR3 region has the DNA TGTGCCAGCAGTTACGGGGGGACAGGGGGCGAGCAGTACGTC. It codes for CASSYGGTGGEQYV.

V is TRBV19 and J is TRBJ2-3; 10 bases are a match to TRBD2. This CDR3 has 14 residues. J was trimmed by 6 bases and V by 9 bases; bases with no gene match: 9. The germline CDR1 and CDR2 sequences are LNHDA and SQIVND (reference sequence). Here the CDR3 DNA reads TGTGCCAGCCGTGCTAGCGGGAGCTCCGATACGCAGTATTTT. Encoded protein: CASRASGSSDTQYF.

Points on this clone: The sample contains more than one DNA sequence encoding this CDR3. V and J are TRBV15 and TRBJ2-5; tentative D call: TRBD2 (5 bases). The germline CDR1 and CDR2 sequences are LNHNV and YYDKDF (reference sequence). V gave up 0 bases and J gave up 2 bases, with 10 bases separating them. The CDR3 spans 15 residues. This CDR3 reads CATSRDPSGQETQYF. The CDR3 DNA follows: TGTGCCACCAGCAGAGATCCCAGCGGACAAGAGACCCAGTACTTC. Full variable domain (outside the CDR3, taken from reference TRBV15 and TRBJ2-5): DAMVIQNPRYQVTQFGKPVTLSCSQTLNHNVMYWYQQKSSQAPKLLFHYYDKDFNNEADTPDNFQSRRPNTSFCFLDIRSPGLGDTAMYLCATSRDPSGQETQYFGPGTRLLVL.

This clone has only one observation. This chain links TRBV5-1 with TRBJ1-1, with 7 positions matching TRBD1. J gave up 1 base and V 4 bases, and 7 bases lay outside the gene matches. The CDR3 sequence is 15 residues long. Germline CDR1 reads SGHRS; CDR2 reads YFSETQ. CDR3 DNA sequence: TGCGCCAGCAGCAGACAGGGTACAGGGAACACTGAAGCTTTCTTT. Amino acid sequence: CASSRQGTGNTEAFF.

The chain links TRBV18 to TRBJ1-2; TRBD1 might be the D (5 bases). The CDR3 has 13 residues. V was pared by 3 bases and J by 4 bases, with 9 bases between. In germline, CDR1 is KGHSH, CDR2 LQKENI. The CDR3, as DNA: TGTGCCAGCTCACCTGAGGGACTCTATGGCTACACCTTC. Protein: CASSPEGLYGYTF.

The chain combines TRBV1 with TRBJ2-1; the table names TRBD1, a call not compared with the DNA. TRBV1 is a listed pseudogene. This CDR3 has 20 amino acids. The CDR3 coding sequence is TGCACCAGCACCCACGGGGGGGGACAGGGAGAATTATCGTCGGTCAATGAGCAGTTCTTC. It specifies CTSTHGGGQGELSSVNEQFF.

The CDR3 DNA reads as TGCAGCGTTGAGGAGGGACGGACCCAGTACTTC. Its protein is CSVEEGRTQYF. V usage is TRBV29-1 and J usage is TRBJ2-5; tentative D call: TRBD2 (6 bases). Germline CDR1 SQVTM, CDR2 ANQGSEA. The CDR3 sequence is 11 residues long. With 3 bases removed from V and 7 bases from J, the gap between germline ends came to 9 bases.

J is TRBJ1-5 and V is TRBV5-4; D is ambiguous. Trimming removed 3 bases at V and 7 bases at J, with 14 bases between. This CDR3 has 14 residues. Germline V gene data show CDR1 as SGHNT and CDR2 as YYREEE (reference sequence). The CDR3 DNA follows: TGTGCCAGCAGCTCCGCGCCGGAGGCCCAGCCCCAGCATTTT. Translation gives CASSSAPEAQPQHF.

This chain uses TRBV2 with TRBJ2-1, with D unclear. V gave up 7 bases and J gave up 9 bases, with 13 bases separating them. Germline CDR1 and CDR2: SNHLY and FYNNEI. The CDR3 is made up of 12 amino acids. This CDR3 reads CASTPNSPEQFF. CDR3 DNA sequence: TGTGCCAGCACACCGAACTCTCCTGAGCAGTTCTTC.

This clone has only one observation. V usage is TRBV5-4 and J usage is TRBJ2-1; TRBD2 might be the D (6 bases). Between the trimmed V and J ends, which lost 4 bases and 0 bases, there was a span of 11 bases. This CDR3 spans 15 amino acids. CDR1 and CDR2 (germline): SGHNT, YYREEE (reference sequence). This CDR3 is CASSLSGGSYNEQFF. The CDR3 DNA reads as TGTGCCAGCAGCCTTAGCGGAGGCTCCTACAATGAGCAGTTCTTC. The full variable domain, its missing parts supplied by reference TRBV5-4 and TRBJ2-1, is ETGVTQSPTHLIKTRGQQVTLRCSSQSGHNTVSWYQQALGQGPQFIFQYYREEENGRGNFPPRFSGLQFPNYSSELNVNALELDDSALYLCASSLSGGSYNEQFFGPGTRLTVL.

This rearrangement joins TRBV2 to TRBJ2-2, with 9 nucleotides matching TRBD2. Looked up from germline, CDR1 is SNHLY and CDR2 is FYNNEI. The CDR3 spans 18 residues. The junction had 13 bases not matched to a gene; V was cut back by 6 bases and J by 2 bases. DNA for the CDR3: TGTGCCAGCAGCACCATAGGACTAGCGACGCGCAACACCGGGGAGCTGTTTTTT. It codes for CASSTIGLATRNTGELFF.

This chain connects TRBV27 to TRBJ2-3, with 7 bases lining up with TRBD2. The junction had 9 bases not matched to a gene; V was cut back by 5 bases and J by 4 bases. The CDR3 is 15 amino acids. Germline V lookup: CDR1 MNHEY, CDR2 SMNVEV (reference sequence). DNA of the CDR3: TGTGCCAGCAGTCCTCTGCGGGCGGGAGCAGATACGCAGTATTTT. This codes for CASSPLRAGADTQYF.

This clone was observed once. The rearrangement links TRBV3-1 (or the pseudogene TRBV3-2) to TRBJ1-2; TRBD1 agrees at 9 bases. With V trimmed by 5 bases and J by 5 bases, 9 bases remained unmatched. Germline assignment: CDR1 LGHDT and CDR2 YNNKEL (reference sequence). CDR3 size: 15 residues. The CDR3: CASSVRDRVRYGYTF. The CDR3 DNA sequence: TGTGCCAGCAGCGTCCGGGACAGGGTTAGGTATGGCTACACCTTC.

V and J are TRBV4-1 and TRBJ2-1; TRBD2 matches at 10 bases. The germline V gene encodes CDR1 MGHRA and CDR2 YSYEKL. Germline trimming cut 5 bases from V and 10 bases from J; bases unmatched to any gene: 11. The CDR3 contains 15 residues. CDR3 in amino acids: CASSSRAGGRVEQFF. CDR3 DNA: TGCGCCAGCAGCTCCCGAGCGGGGGGGCGGGTCGAGCAGTTCTTC.

The chain couples TRBV11-2 to TRBJ1-6, with 7 bases matching TRBD1. Germline lookup yields CDR1 SGHAT and CDR2 FQNNGV. Unmatched junction bases numbered 5, after V lost 5 bases and J lost 10 bases. CDR3 length: 13 residues. The CDR3, as DNA: TGTGCCAGCAGCCTACAGGGGCACTCACCCCTCCACTTT. It encodes CASSLQGHSPLHF.

The CDR3 DNA reads as TGCGCCAGCAGCTCCCTGGGGGGAGTCTCGGGTGAAGCTTTCTTT. Encoded protein: CASSSLGGVSGEAFF. This rearrangement joins TRBV5-1 to TRBJ1-1; D is perhaps TRBD1 (5 bases). The CDR3 contains 15 residues. In germline, CDR1 is SGHRS, CDR2 YFSETQ. Trimming removed 3 bases at V and 7 bases at J, with 19 bases between.

The sample holds a few counts of this clone. The genes are TRBV9 and TRBJ2-2; 11 bases match TRBD1. Germline V lookup: CDR1 SGDLS, CDR2 YYNGEE. This CDR3 has 16 residues. V was pared by 0 bases and J by 6 bases, with 4 bases of the junction left unmatched. The CDR3 here is CASSVAGTGGSGELFF. The CDR3 bases are TGTGCCAGCAGCGTAGCCGGGACAGGGGGTTCCGGGGAGCTGTTTTTT.

The chain joins TRBV10-3 to TRBJ2-3, with a tentative D call TRBD1 (6 bases). The V gene's germline CDR1 is ENHRY and CDR2 SYGVKD. V shed 6 bases and J shed 0 bases, with 10 bases lying between them. CDR3 length: 14 residues. Here the CDR3 DNA reads TGTGCCATCAGCCAAGGACAGAGCACAGATACGCAGTATTTT. Amino acids: CAISQGQSTDTQYF.

The chain joins TRBV18 to TRBJ1-4; D remains unclear. The V end lost 4 bases, the J end lost 5 bases, and 14 bases lay between the germline ends. The CDR3 covers 15 residues. Germline CDR1 is KGHSH and CDR2 is LQKENI. CDR3 sequence reads: CASSLLAGKNEKLFF. The CDR3 DNA reads TGTGCCAGCTCACTCCTCGCGGGAAAAAATGAAAAACTGTTTTTT.

This clone appeared once. This chain joins TRBV7-9 and TRBJ2-3; 11 nucleotides match TRBD2. Per germline, CDR1 SEHNR and CDR2 FQNEAQ (reference sequence). The length of the CDR3 is 15 residues. V was pared by 5 bases and J by 5 bases, with 6 bases of the junction left unmatched. DNA of the CDR3: TGTGCCAGCAGCCTGACTAGCGGGGCGATAGATACGCAGTATTTT. Protein product: CASSLTSGAIDTQYF.

The V call is TRBV19, the J call TRBJ2-2; possible D gene TRBD1, 5 bases. Germline-derived CDR1 and CDR2 are LNHDA and SQIVND (reference sequence). Trimming took off 3 bases at V and 7 bases at J, with 21 bases between the two ends. This CDR3 spans 17 amino acids. The CDR3 DNA reads as TGTGCCAGTAGTATCGACTCCGGCGTGGGGCCCGGCGGGGAGCTGTTTTTT. Its protein product is CASSIDSGVGPGGELFF. Drawing the rest from reference TRBV19 and TRBJ2-2, the complete variable domain is DGGITQSPKYLFRKEGQNVTLSCEQNLNHDAMYWYRQDPGQGLRLIYYSQIVNDFQKGDIAEGYSVSREKKESFPLTVTSAQKNPTAFYLCASSIDSGVGPGGELFFGEGSRLTVL.

Comment on this clone: The germline gene is not matched at one end of the junction; a read error may be the cause. The CDR3: CASSLVAGDRPFF. CDR3 DNA: TGTGCCAGCAGCTTAGTAGCTGGAGACAGGCCCTTTTTC. The chain couples TRBV7-2 to TRBJ2-7, with a possible D match to TRBD1 (6 bases). Per germline, CDR1 SGHTA and CDR2 FQGNSA. This CDR3 spans 13 amino acids.

The rearrangement joins TRBV5-5 to TRBJ2-7; D may be TRBD1 (6 bases). The CDR3 length is 13 residues. V lost 4 bases to trimming and J lost 4 bases, with 12 bases between them. The germline CDR1 and CDR2 sequences are SGHKS and YYEKEE (reference sequence). CDR3 residues: CASSIRDRYEQYF. The CDR3 nucleotides read TGTGCCAGCAGCATACGAGACAGGTACGAGCAGTACTTC.

V usage is TRBV5-1 and J usage is TRBJ2-5; 13 nucleotides agree with TRBD2. V shed 4 bases and J 4 bases; nucleotides not matched to a gene: 13. The length of the CDR3 is 18 residues. Germline V lookup: CDR1 SGHRS, CDR2 YFSETQ. The CDR3 sequence is CASSTRTSGRSGRETQYF. DNA for the CDR3: TGCGCCAGCAGCACCCGGACTAGCGGGAGAAGTGGTAGAGAGACCCAGTACTTC.

The chain couples TRBV19 to TRBJ1-1; weak D call: TRBD1 (5 bases). Germline V gene lookup returns CDR1 LNHDA and CDR2 SQIVND (reference sequence). V lost 3 bases to trimming and J lost 0 bases, with 14 bases between them. The length of the CDR3 is 16 residues. CDR3 sequence (DNA): TGTGCCAGTAGTATTCGCGGGACGCAACTGAACACTGAAGCTTTCTTT. Amino acids: CASSIRGTQLNTEAFF.

The CDR3 reads CASSQHLEQGVPHPDEQYF. In nucleotides, the CDR3 is TGCGCCAGCAGTCAACATTTGGAACAGGGGGTCCCCCATCCTGACGAGCAGTACTTC. This rearrangement joins TRBV23-1 to TRBJ2-7; 8 bases line up with TRBD1. TRBV23-1 is designated an ORF whose function remains uncertain. J gave up 5 bases and V 2 bases, and 20 bases lay outside the gene matches. The CDR3 spans 19 residues.